This is a list of T cell receptor beta chains from one sample in a study of blood T cell repertoires in COVID-19. The protocol was immunoSEQ multiplex PCR, while the TCRdb copy is restricted to in-frame clones and leaves out a portion. The repertoire holds some 100,000 clones, with approximately 85% as singletons. The sample taken for sequencing was peripheral blood. Every receptor here comes from a human donor in a cohort sampled during active COVID-19. Both conserved end residues are part of each CDR3. A D gene is named only where the DNA matches it firmly. The listing skips clone size in some rows; elsewhere it reads once, few, many or a size class.

DNA | CDR3 | D | V | size | J
TGTGCCAGCAGCTTGCCGGGGGTCAATTCACCCCTCCACTTT | CASSLPGVNSPLHF | - | TRBV5-4 | few | TRBJ1-6
TGTGCCAGCAGTTTCTTGGAGGGTGCGAGCGAGCAGTACTTC | CASSFLEGASEQYF | - | TRBV6-2/TRBV6-3 | - | TRBJ2-7
TGTGCCAGCAGTTGGGCAGGGGGGAACCAGCCCCAGCATTTT | CASSWAGGNQPQHF | TRBD1 | TRBV28 | - | TRBJ1-5
TGTGCCAGCAGCCAAGAGGCCGGCTACACCTTC | CASSQEAGYTF | - | TRBV3-1/TRBV3-2 | - | TRBJ1-2
TGTGCCAGCAGGGAACAGGGGAGTCGGTACTTC | CASREQGSRYF | TRBD1 | TRBV28 | - | TRBJ2-7
TGCGCCAGCAGACCGTTAGCGGAAAGCACAGATACGCAGTATTTT | CASRPLAESTDTQYF | - | TRBV4-1 | - | TRBJ2-3
TGTGCCAGCAGTTACTCGACTAGCGGGAATGAGCAGTTCTTC | CASSYSTSGNEQFF | TRBD2 | TRBV6-6 | - | TRBJ2-1
TGTGCCAGCTCACCTTTCGACGAGGAGAACACTGAAGCTTTCTTT | CASSPFDEENTEAFF | - | TRBV18 | few | TRBJ1-1
TGCAGCGCCAAAAAGAGCTCCTACAATGAGCAGTTCTTC | CSAKKSSYNEQFF | - | TRBV29-1 | - | TRBJ2-1
TGTGCCAGCATTGGGGGGTTTTACAATGAGCAGTTCTTC | CASIGGFYNEQFF | - | TRBV25-1 | once | TRBJ2-1
TGCAGCGTTGAAGGAGTGGGGCCCTACACAGATACGCAGTATTTT | CSVEGVGPYTDTQYF | - | TRBV29-1 | - | TRBJ2-3
TGTGCCAGCAGCTCGGCGGGAAACCTGGAGACCCAGTACTTC | CASSSAGNLETQYF | - | TRBV5-6 | - | TRBJ2-5
TGTGCCAGCTGGGGGGCTGAAGCTTTCTTT | CASWGAEAFF | - | TRBV6-5 | - | TRBJ1-1
- | CASSQVNLGMGQGKETQYF | - | TRBV4-1 | - | TRBJ2-5
TGTGCCAGCAGCCGGACTAGCGGGGGCGGGAATGAGCAGTTCTTC | CASSRTSGGGNEQFF | TRBD2 | TRBV5-4 | - | TRBJ2-1
TGTGCCAGCAGTACGACTAGCGGGGGTGCCGGGGAGCTGTTTTTT | CASSTTSGGAGELFF | TRBD2 | TRBV6-6 | - | TRBJ2-2
TGTGCCAGCAGCCAAGGAGTCATACCCTACGAGCAGTACTTC | CASSQGVIPYEQYF | - | TRBV14 | - | TRBJ2-7
TGCGCCAGCAGCTTGGGTAGCGGACTTTACGAGCAGTACTTC | CASSLGSGLYEQYF | - | TRBV5-1 | - | TRBJ2-7
TGTGCCAGCAGTTTATTGAGTGCGGGAGGGAGAAACAATGAGCAGTTCTTC | CASSLLSAGGRNNEQFF | TRBD2 | TRBV28 | - | TRBJ2-1
TGTGCCACCAGCACCCAACTTTCTGATGAAAAACTGTTTTTT | CATSTQLSDEKLFF | - | TRBV15 | - | TRBJ1-4
TGTGCCAGCAGCTCAGGTGCGGGAGGGCCTCTGGATACGCAGTATTTT | CASSSGAGGPLDTQYF | TRBD2 | TRBV28 | few | TRBJ2-3
TGTGCCAGCAGTTCCGGGACAGGGAGGTATTTT | CASSSGTGRYF | TRBD1 | TRBV12-3/TRBV12-4 | - | TRBJ2-3
TGTGCCAGCGCGGATACCTCTAACTATGGCTACACCTTC | CASADTSNYGYTF | - | TRBV12-3/TRBV12-4 | - | TRBJ1-2
TGCGCCAGCAGCACCGGGACAGGGGAAATTAATGAAAAACTGTTTTTT | CASSTGTGEINEKLFF | TRBD1 | TRBV5-1 | few | TRBJ1-4
TGTGCCAGCAGTTTGGGACAGGGATTGAACACTGAAGCTTTCTTT | CASSLGQGLNTEAFF | TRBD1 | TRBV28 | - | TRBJ1-1
TGCAGTGCTAGTCGGGGGAGGTATGAGCAGTTCTTC | CSASRGRYEQFF | - | TRBV20-1 | - | TRBJ2-1
TGTGCCAGCAGCTTATTTGGGACAGGGTCTTCACCCCTCCACTTT | CASSLFGTGSSPLHF | TRBD1 | TRBV7-2 | - | TRBJ1-6
TGTGCCAGCAGCGAGGGCAACCGAAATCAGCCCCAGCATTTT | CASSEGNRNQPQHF | - | TRBV7-9 | few | TRBJ1-5
TGTGCCAGCAGCCCTGGCGGCTACGGGCAGTACTTC | CASSPGGYGQYF | - | TRBV7-2 | - | TRBJ2-7
TGTGCCAGCACCCAGGACAGGGGGATGCAGCCCCAGCATTTT | CASTQDRGMQPQHF | TRBD1 | TRBV6-5 | once | TRBJ1-5
TGCAGCGTTGCAAAGGCGGGGGCCTTGAACACCGGGGAGCTGTTTTTT | CSVAKAGALNTGELFF | - | TRBV29-1 | - | TRBJ2-2